Presented here are 24 T cell receptor beta chains from one specimen sequenced in a study of T-cell memory formation after mild COVID-19. Each CDR3 protein gets one entry after TCRdb re-called the 5' RACE reads with MiXCR. In the table there are about 340,000 distinct CDR3 sequences, 14% of which are singletons. Material for sequencing was PBMCs or a T cell subset sorted from them (not recorded which). These receptors were collected from a man aged 18 to 30 who had mild COVID-19 (a few samples of this study predate the infection). Cell type and time point are not known.

This sequence joins TRBV20-1 and TRBJ1-2; tentative D call: TRBD1 (6 bases). Trimming left V 7 bases short and J 1 base short, with 13 bases between. The germline gives CDR1 DFQATT, CDR2 SNEGSKA (reference sequence). CDR3 size: 13 residues. In DNA, the CDR3 is TGCAGTGAGGGGGGCAACGTTAACTATGGCTACACCTTC. It translates to CSEGGNVNYGYTF.

The chain carries TRBV18 and TRBJ1-4, with D possibly being TRBD1 (6 bases). This CDR3 is built from 13 residues. With 4 bases removed from V and 7 bases from J, the gap between germline ends came to 10 bases. In germline, CDR1 is KGHSH, CDR2 LQKENI. The DNA for the CDR3 is TGTGCCAGCTCACGGGACATCCTTGAAAAACTGTTTTTT. Protein product: CASSRDILEKLFF.

This clonotype has ten or more counts. V gene TRBV10-3 combines with J gene TRBJ2-2, with D perhaps matching TRBD1 (6 bases). The CDR3 length is 14 residues. Germline values: CDR1 ENHRY, CDR2 SYGVKD. V was cut by 7 bases and J by 0 bases, with 9 bases left in between. CDR3 protein: CAINRDTNTGELFF. The CDR3 DNA is TGTGCCATCAACCGGGACACGAACACCGGGGAGCTGTTTTTT.

This clonotype was recorded only once. The CDR3 nucleotides read TGTGCCAGCAGCTTCGGGGGATTCTCCTACGAGCAGTACTTC. Residues: CASSFGGFSYEQYF. The V gene is TRBV5-5, the J gene TRBJ2-7; maybe TRBD2 (6 bases). V was shortened by 2 bases and J by 0 bases, with 9 bases between the two germline ends. The CDR3 consists of 14 residues. Per the germline V gene, CDR1 is SGHKS and CDR2 is YYEKEE (reference sequence).

This clonotype has more than one count but fewer than ten. V is TRBV28 and J is TRBJ1-2, with 9 bases lining up with TRBD1. V trimming: 2 bases; J trimming: 3 bases; junction bases outside the gene matches: 7. This CDR3 has 16 amino acids. Germline V gene sequence: CDR1 MDHEN, CDR2 SYDVKM. The CDR3 reads CASSLGGQGIHYGYTF. Here the CDR3 DNA reads TGTGCCAGCAGTTTAGGGGGACAGGGAATACACTATGGCTACACCTTC.

The V call is TRBV10-3, the J call TRBJ2-7, with D perhaps given as TRBD1 or TRBD2 (5 bases each). The V and J ends lost 6 bases and 3 bases respectively, with 9 bases between them. The germline gives CDR1 ENHRY, CDR2 SYGVKD. This CDR3 comprises 12 residues. The DNA of the CDR3 is TGTGCCATCAGGGGGGACCGCTACGAGCAGTACTTC. As protein: CAIRGDRYEQYF.

This clonotype was counted many times. This chain joins TRBV12-3 or TRBV12-4 and TRBJ2-3, with a possible D match to TRBD2 (6 bases). The CDR3 is made up of 14 amino acids. V was pared by 2 bases and J by 5 bases, with 11 bases between. CDR3 DNA: TGTGCCAGCAGTTTATTACTAGCTGGAGATACGCAGTATTTT. It codes for CASSLLLAGDTQYF.

This clonotype was detected ten times or more. The rearrangement links TRBV12-3 or TRBV12-4 to TRBJ1-4; D uncertain. V dropped 4 bases and J dropped 8 bases, with 17 bases sitting between them. The CDR3 is made up of 15 amino acids. CDR3: CASSSLHRKREKLFF. The CDR3 DNA is TGTGCCAGCAGTTCCCTTCACAGAAAGAGGGAAAAACTGTTTTTT.

The chain has TRBV11-2 and TRBJ1-2; D possibly corresponds to TRBD1 (5 bases). The CDR3 contains 13 residues. V lost 3 bases and J lost 7, with 12 bases in between. Per germline, CDR1 SGHAT and CDR2 FQNNGV. CDR3 sequence: CASSFVQGSGYTF. CDR3 sequence (DNA): TGTGCCAGCAGCTTCGTGCAGGGTTCTGGCTACACCTTC.

The chain couples TRBV19 to TRBJ1-5; a possible D gene is TRBD1 (6 bases). Looked up from germline, CDR1 is LNHDA and CDR2 is SQIVND (reference sequence). V lost 1 base, J lost 6 bases, and 10 bases lay in between. The CDR3 has 14 residues. The CDR3 bases are TGTGCCAGTAGTATAGCAGGGGTCAGTCAGCCCCAGCATTTT. Its protein product is CASSIAGVSQPQHF. The whole variable domain, remainder taken from reference TRBV19 and TRBJ1-5, is DGGITQSPKYLFRKEGQNVTLSCEQNLNHDAMYWYRQDPGQGLRLIYYSQIVNDFQKGDIAEGYSVSREKKESFPLTVTSAQKNPTAFYLCASSIAGVSQPQHFGDGTRLSIL.

This clonotype was seen a handful of times. The V and J genes are TRBV9 and TRBJ2-5; D is possibly TRBD1 or TRBD2 (5 bases each). Germline V lookup: CDR1 SGDLS, CDR2 YYNGEE. The CDR3 has 15 residues. Trimming stripped 3 bases from V and 1 base from J, with 13 bases between. The CDR3 DNA follows: TGTGCCAGCAGCGAAAAGTCGGGGACCCAAGAGACCCAGTACTTC. Amino acid sequence: CASSEKSGTQETQYF.

V and J are TRBV7-9 and TRBJ1-2; no firm D call. Germline V CDR1 and CDR2: SEHNR, FQNEAQ (reference sequence). The CDR3 sequence is 13 residues long. The ends were cut back, 1 base at V and 4 bases at J, with 7 bases in the middle. CDR3 protein: CASSLGRPYGYTF. The CDR3 DNA sequence: TGTGCCAGCAGCTTAGGACGGCCCTATGGCTACACCTTC. The entire variable domain, with the rest obtained from reference TRBV7-9 and TRBJ1-2, is as follows: DTGVSQNPRHKITKRGQNVTFRCDPISEHNRLYWYRQTLGQGPEFLTYFQNEAQLEKSRLLSDRFSAERPKGSFSTLEIQRTEQGDSAMYLCASSLGRPYGYTFGSGTRLTVV.

This clonotype came up many times. The chain employs TRBV5-1 and TRBJ1-2; maybe TRBD1 (6 bases). The CDR3 sequence is 13 residues long. Trimming left V 7 bases short and J 4 bases short, with 14 bases between. Germline lookup yields CDR1 SGHRS and CDR2 YFSETQ. CDR3 bases: TGCGCCAGCTCCCCCGACAGGACCTATGGCTACACCTTC. Protein sequence: CASSPDRTYGYTF.

At least ten counts were recorded for this clonotype. This chain uses TRBV7-2 with TRBJ2-1; D gene unclear. The ends were cut back, 4 bases at V and 7 bases at J, with 17 bases in the middle. The CDR3 runs to 15 residues. Germline lookup yields CDR1 SGHTA and CDR2 FQGNSA. The CDR3 here is CASSSRAARPNEQFF. In nucleotides, the CDR3 is TGTGCCAGCAGCTCCCGGGCCGCGCGGCCTAATGAGCAGTTCTTC.

The chain employs TRBV29-1 and TRBJ1-1; D gene unclear. The CDR3 consists of 13 residues. Germline assignment: CDR1 SQVTM and CDR2 ANQGSEA. V was shortened by 8 bases and J by 0 bases, with 13 bases between the two germline ends. The CDR3 spells CSTEGQMNTEAFF. The CDR3 DNA follows: TGCAGCACCGAGGGTCAGATGAACACTGAAGCTTTCTTT.

This clonotype was counted a few times. V and J are TRBV6-5 and TRBJ2-7; TRBD1 aligns across 7 bases. Looked up from germline, CDR1 is MNHEY and CDR2 is SVGAGI. The CDR3 is 14 amino acids. The V segment lost 1 base and the J segment 2 bases; nucleotides outside the gene matches: 2. The CDR3 sequence is CASSYWDSAYEQYF. In DNA, the CDR3 is TGTGCCAGCAGTTACTGGGACAGCGCCTACGAGCAGTACTTC.

V gene TRBV24-1 combines with J gene TRBJ1-1; 8 positions match TRBD1. Germline V gene data show CDR1 as KGHDR and CDR2 as SFDVKD. The V gene end was trimmed by 4 bases and the J gene end by 8 bases; junction bases not matched to a gene: 5. This CDR3 is built from 13 residues. The CDR3 region has the DNA TGTGCCACCAGTGACCGGACAGGGAGAGAAGCTTTCTTT. It is translated as CATSDRTGREAFF.

This clonotype was recorded at least ten times. The CDR3 is CASSLEGGTDTQYF. CDR3 DNA sequence: TGTGCCAGCAGCTTGGAGGGGGGCACAGATACGCAGTATTTT. The rearrangement joins TRBV7-3 to TRBJ2-3; the D gene could be TRBD1 or TRBD2 (6 bases each). Germline-derived CDR1 and CDR2 are SGHTA and FQGTGA. The V end was cut by 3 bases, the J end by 1 base, with 8 bases between. CDR3 length: 14 amino acids.

The sample holds a few counts of this clonotype. J is TRBJ1-5 and V is TRBV6-5; the D is unclear. From germline, CDR1 is MNHEY and CDR2 SVGAGI. The V end was cut by 2 bases, the J end by 3 bases, with 5 bases between. The CDR3 consists of 13 residues. CDR3 loop: CASSYRHNQPQHF. In DNA form, the CDR3 reads TGTGCCAGCAGTTACAGGCACAATCAGCCCCAGCATTTT.

This chain links TRBV6-2 or TRBV6-3 with TRBJ2-7; weak D call: TRBD2 (6 bases). Per germline, CDR1 MNHEY and CDR2 SVGEGT. V gave up 7 bases and J gave up 2 bases, with 15 bases separating them. This CDR3 contains 14 residues. CDR3 protein: CASKHRGGAYEQYV. For the CDR3, the DNA is TGTGCCAGCAAACACCGGGGAGGTGCCTACGAGCAGTACGTC.

This clonotype was detected only a few times. This chain connects TRBV6-2 or TRBV6-3 to TRBJ2-7; D possibly corresponds to TRBD2 (6 bases). The CDR3 covers 14 residues. Germline V gene data show CDR1 as MNHEY and CDR2 as SVGEGT. V was cut by 5 bases and J by 4 bases, with 15 bases left in between. In nucleotides, the CDR3 is TGTGCCAGCAGTGGGACTGCCCGTAATTACGAGCAGTACGTC. Protein product: CASSGTARNYEQYV.

The gene calls are TRBV6-5 and TRBJ1-1; D possibly corresponds to TRBD1 (6 bases). This CDR3 contains 12 residues. Germline CDR1 MNHEY, CDR2 SVGAGI. Trimming took 6 bases from V and 8 from J, leaving 13 bases between them. The CDR3 loop is CASRIIGQEAFF. Here the CDR3 DNA reads TGTGCCAGCAGAATCATCGGACAGGAAGCTTTCTTT.

This clonotype has at least ten counts. The chain employs TRBV12-3 or TRBV12-4 and TRBJ1-1; D is uncertain. The ends were cut back, 8 bases at V and 5 bases at J, with 9 bases in the middle. The CDR3 spans 11 residues. The CDR3 coding sequence is TGTGCCAGCCTGACCATAACTGAAGCTTTCTTT. Residues: CASLTITEAFF.

In its sample, this clonotype was seen a few times. In nucleotides, the CDR3 is TGCGCCAGCAGCTCCTCCGACAGCGCGAACACCGGGGAGCTGTTTTTT. Translating gives CASSSSDSANTGELFF. The rearrangement uses TRBV5-1 and TRBJ2-2; tentatively, D is TRBD1 (5 bases). The CDR3 is 16 amino acids. Trimming pared 3 bases from V and 0 bases from J, leaving 12 bases between. In germline, CDR1 is SGHRS, CDR2 YFSETQ.